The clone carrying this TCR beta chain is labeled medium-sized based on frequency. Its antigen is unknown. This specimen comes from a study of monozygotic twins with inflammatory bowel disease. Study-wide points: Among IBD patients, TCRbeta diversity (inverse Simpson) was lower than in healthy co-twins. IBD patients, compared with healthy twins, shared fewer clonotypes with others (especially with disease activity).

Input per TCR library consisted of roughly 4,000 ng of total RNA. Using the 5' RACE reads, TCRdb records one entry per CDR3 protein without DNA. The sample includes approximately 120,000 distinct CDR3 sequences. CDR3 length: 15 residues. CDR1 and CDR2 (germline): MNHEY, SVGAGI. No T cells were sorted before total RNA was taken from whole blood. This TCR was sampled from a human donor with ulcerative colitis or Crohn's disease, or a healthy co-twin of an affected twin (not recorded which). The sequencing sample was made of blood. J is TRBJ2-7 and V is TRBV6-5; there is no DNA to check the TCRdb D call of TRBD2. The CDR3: CASTHDGTSLGGQYF.